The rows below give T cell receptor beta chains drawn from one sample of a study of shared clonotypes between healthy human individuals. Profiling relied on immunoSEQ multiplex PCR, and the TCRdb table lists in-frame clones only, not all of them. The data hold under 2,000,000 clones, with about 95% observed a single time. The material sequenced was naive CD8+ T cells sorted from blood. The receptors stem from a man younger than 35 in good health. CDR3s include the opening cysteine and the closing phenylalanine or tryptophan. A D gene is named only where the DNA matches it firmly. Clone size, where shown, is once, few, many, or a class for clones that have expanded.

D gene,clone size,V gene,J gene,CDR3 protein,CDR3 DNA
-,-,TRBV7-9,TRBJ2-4,CASSSVRAGLAKNIQYF,TGTGCCAGCAGTTCCGTTAGGGCGGGGTTAGCCAAAAACATTCAGTACTTC
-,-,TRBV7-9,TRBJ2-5,CASSLAGQLYQETQYF,TGTGCCAGCAGCTTAGCTGGACAGCTGTACCAAGAGACCCAGTACTTC
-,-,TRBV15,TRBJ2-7,CATSPQWSYEQYF,TGTGCCACCAGCCCGCAGTGGTCCTACGAGCAGTACTTC
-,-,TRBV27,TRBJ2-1,CASSLAGAYNEQFF,TGTGCCAGCAGTTTGGCAGGGGCCTACAATGAGCAGTTCTTC
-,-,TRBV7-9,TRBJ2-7,CASSLVDTGPEQYF,TGTGCCAGCAGCTTAGTCGATACGGGTCCCGAGCAGTACTTC
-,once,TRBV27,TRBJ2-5,CASSLSLQGLETQYF,TGTGCCAGCAGTTTATCGCTCCAGGGTTTGGAGACCCAGTACTTC
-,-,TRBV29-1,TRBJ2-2,CSVEGGTSSNTGELFF,TGCAGCGTTGAAGGCGGGACATCTTCGAACACCGGGGAGCTGTTTTTT
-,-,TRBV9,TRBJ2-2,CASSVERAAGELFF,TGTGCCAGCAGCGTAGAAAGGGCCGCCGGGGAGCTGTTTTTT
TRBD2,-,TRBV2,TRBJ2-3,CASSVLAGEADTQYF,TGTGCCAGCAGTGTACTAGCGGGAGAGGCAGATACGCAGTATTTT
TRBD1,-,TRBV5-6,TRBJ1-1,CASSFQGVNTEAFF,TGTGCCAGCAGCTTCCAGGGGGTGAACACTGAAGCTTTCTTT
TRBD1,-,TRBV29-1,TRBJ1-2,CSVEGLTGGYGYTF,TGCAGCGTTGAGGGCCTGACAGGGGGGTATGGCTACACCTTC
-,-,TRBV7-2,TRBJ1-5,CASSPSEDKSNQPQHF,TGTGCCAGCAGCCCTAGTGAGGACAAGAGCAATCAGCCCCAGCATTTT
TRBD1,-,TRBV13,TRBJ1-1,CASSRSPGQGNTEAFF,TGTGCCAGCAGCCGAAGCCCGGGACAGGGAAACACTGAAGCTTTCTTT
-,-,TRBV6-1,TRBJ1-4,CASRKDSSHEKLFF,TGTGCCAGCAGGAAGGACAGCTCTCATGAAAAACTGTTTTTT
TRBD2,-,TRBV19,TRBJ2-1,CASSLLAVNEQFF,TGTGCCAGTAGTTTACTAGCGGTTAATGAGCAGTTCTTC
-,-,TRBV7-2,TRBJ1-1,CASSLVLGGEDTEAFF,TGTGCCAGCAGCTTAGTCCTGGGGGGCGAGGACACTGAAGCTTTCTTT
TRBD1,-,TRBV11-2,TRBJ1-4,CASSLVPDRATNEKLFF,TGTGCCAGCAGCTTAGTCCCCGACAGGGCAACTAATGAAAAACTGTTTTTT
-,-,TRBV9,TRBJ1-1,CASSSTGNTEAFF,TGTGCCAGCAGCTCCACAGGAAACACTGAAGCTTTCTTT
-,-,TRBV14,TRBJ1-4,CASSQVMANEKLFF,TGTGCCAGCAGCCAAGTGATGGCTAATGAAAAACTGTTTTTT
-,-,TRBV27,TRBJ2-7,CASSPNEPDYEQYF,TGTGCCAGCAGTCCGAACGAACCCGACTACGAGCAGTACTTC
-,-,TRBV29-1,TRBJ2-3,CSVEGTDHTDTQYF,TGCAGCGTTGAAGGGACAGACCACACAGATACGCAGTATTTT
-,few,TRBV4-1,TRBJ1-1,CASRSQLNDWTEAFF,TGCGCCAGCAGGTCTCAACTAAATGATTGGACTGAAGCTTTCTTT
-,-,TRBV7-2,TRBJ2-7,CASSLAKFYEQYF,TGTGCCAGCAGCTTAGCGAAGTTCTACGAGCAGTACTTC
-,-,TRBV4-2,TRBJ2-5,CASSVWGGDETQYF,TGTGCCAGCAGCGTATGGGGCGGGGACGAGACCCAGTACTTC
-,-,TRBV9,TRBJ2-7,CASGDGISYEQYF,TGTGCCAGCGGGGACGGAATCTCCTACGAGCAGTACTTC
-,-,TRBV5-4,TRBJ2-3,CASSAGMGPDTQYF,TGTGCCAGCAGCGCCGGGATGGGCCCAGATACGCAGTATTTT
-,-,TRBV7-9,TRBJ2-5,CASSGASETQYF,TGTGCCAGCAGCGGGGCCTCGGAGACCCAGTACTTC
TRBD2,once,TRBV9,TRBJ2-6,CASSPQGLAGDSGANVLTF,TGTGCCAGCAGCCCCCAGGGGCTAGCGGGTGACTCTGGGGCCAACGTCCTGACTTTC
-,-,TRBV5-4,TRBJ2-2,CASSAENTGELFF,TGTGCCAGCAGCGCGGAGAACACCGGGGAGCTGTTTTTT
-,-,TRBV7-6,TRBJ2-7,CASSRGDSYEQYF,TGTGCCAGCAGCCGAGGGGACTCCTACGAGCAGTACTTC
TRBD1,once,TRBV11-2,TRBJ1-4,CASSSGQEEGKLFF,TGTGCCAGCAGCTCGGGACAGGAAGAAGGAAAACTGTTTTTT
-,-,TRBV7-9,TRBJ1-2,CASSLLGDGYTF,TGTGCCAGCAGCTTATTAGGGGATGGCTACACCTTC
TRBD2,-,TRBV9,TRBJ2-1,CASSALAGKDNEQFF,TGTGCCAGCAGCGCTCTAGCGGGGAAGGATAATGAGCAGTTCTTC
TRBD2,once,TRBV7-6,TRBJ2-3,CASSLEAGATDTQYF,TGTGCCAGCAGCTTAGAGGCGGGAGCCACAGATACGCAGTATTTT
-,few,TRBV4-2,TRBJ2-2,CASSQGENTGELFF,TGTGCCAGCAGCCAAGGTGAGAACACCGGGGAGCTGTTTTTT
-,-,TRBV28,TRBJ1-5,CASSPWTEANQPQHF,TGTGCCAGCAGCCCCTGGACGGAAGCCAATCAGCCCCAGCATTTT
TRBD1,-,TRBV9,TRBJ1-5,CASSATGESNQPQHF,TGTGCCAGCAGCGCGACAGGGGAGTCCAATCAGCCCCAGCATTTT
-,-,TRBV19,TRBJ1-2,CASSISPTNPTGGYGYTF,TGTGCCAGTAGCATCAGTCCCACCAACCCTACGGGGGGATATGGCTACACCTTC